The present T cell receptor beta chain was sequenced within a study of tumor-infiltrating lymphocytes in primary liver carcinoma. General study results and limits: Blood fell significantly below tumors in its top-250-clone fraction (p = 0.039).

The authors made TCR beta cDNA from 400 to 550 ng total RNA with a constant-region primer. Each TCR beta library was derived from three nested multiplex PCR rounds that employed slightly modified ARM-PCR. TCRdb reprocessed the multiplex PCR reads via MiXCR and lists one record per CDR3 protein. The table includes about 320,000 distinct CDR3 sequences, roughly two thirds detected once. For blood RNA, unsorted whole blood served as the source, and germline DNA was extracted too. Presurgery, 4 to 4.5 milliliters of peripheral blood were collected. As regards this clonotype: Antigen specificity is unknown.

Sequencing input: peripheral blood. This receptor was obtained from a man aged 35 to 55 with primary liver carcinoma and hepatitis B virus infection.

CDR3 sequence: CAWSVDYNEQFF. The CDR3 DNA reads TGTGCCTGGAGCGTTGACTACAATGAGCAGTTCTTC. The chain has TRBV30 and TRBJ2-1; no clear D. This CDR3 is built from 12 residues. The V end lost 3 bases, the J end lost 3 bases, and 6 bases lay between the germline ends. Germline CDR1 and CDR2: GTSNPN and SVGIG (reference sequence). Full variable domain (outside the CDR3, taken from reference TRBV30 and TRBJ2-1): SQTIHQWPATLVQPVGSPLSLECTVEGTSNPNLYWYRQAAGRGLQLLFYSVGIGQISSEVPQNLSASRPQDRQFILSSKKLLLSDSGFYLCAWSVDYNEQFFGPGTRLTVL.